The rows below give T cell receptor beta chains drawn from one sample of a study of cytotoxic CD8 clonotypes in ibrutinib-treated CLL. Libraries were prepared by immunoSEQ multiplex PCR; TCRdb keeps only in-frame clonotypes and omits some of them. This table has some 84,000 clones, about 82% appearing once. Material: PBMCs, obtained before ibrutinib treatment. The receptors were sampled from a human donor with chronic lymphocytic leukemia. Each CDR3 is given with its conserved first and last residue. D genes are given only for firm matches. The size of a clone is reported for some rows only, either as once, few or many, or as a class for expanded clones.

V gene: TRBV20-1; D gene: NA; CDR3 length: 10; J gene: TRBJ1-5; clone size: NA; CDR3 protein: CSAGNQPQHF; CDR3 DNA: TGCAGTGCTGGGAATCAGCCCCAGCATTTT
V gene: TRBV13; D gene: TRBD1; CDR3 length: 14; J gene: TRBJ1-4; clone size: NA; CDR3 protein: CASSLRQGREKLFF; CDR3 DNA: TGTGCCAGCAGCCTGAGACAGGGGCGAGAAAAACTGTTTTTT
V gene: TRBV29-1; D gene: NA; CDR3 length: 11; J gene: TRBJ1-1; clone size: NA; CDR3 protein: CSVVVNTEAFF; CDR3 DNA: TGCAGCGTTGTAGTGAACACTGAAGCTTTCTTT
V gene: TRBV28; D gene: TRBD1; CDR3 length: 12; J gene: TRBJ1-2; clone size: NA; CDR3 protein: CASSPGTVGYTF; CDR3 DNA: TGTGCCAGCAGTCCAGGGACAGTCGGCTACACCTTC
V gene: TRBV30; D gene: NA; CDR3 length: 15; J gene: TRBJ1-1; clone size: NA; CDR3 protein: CAWSRGEGGGSEAFF; CDR3 DNA: TGTGCCTGGAGTCGGGGCGAGGGAGGAGGGTCTGAAGCTTTCTTT
V gene: TRBV7-9; D gene: NA; CDR3 length: 15; J gene: TRBJ1-2; clone size: once; CDR3 protein: CASSPSSGSNYGYTF; CDR3 DNA: TGTGCCAGCAGCCCCAGCTCAGGATCTAACTATGGCTACACCTTC
V gene: TRBV28; D gene: NA; CDR3 length: 17; J gene: TRBJ2-2; clone size: NA; CDR3 protein: CASRRRTAPPGTGELFF; CDR3 DNA: TGTGCCAGCAGAAGGAGGACGGCGCCCCCGGGGACCGGGGAGCTGTTTTTT
V gene: TRBV21-1; D gene: NA; CDR3 length: 18; J gene: TRBJ2-5; clone size: NA; CDR3 protein: CASSKNEAGQSGGETQYF; CDR3 DNA: TGTGCCAGCAGCAAAAACGAGGCAGGCCAATCCGGAGGGGAGACCCAGTACTTC
V gene: TRBV5-4; D gene: TRBD2; CDR3 length: 16; J gene: TRBJ2-4; clone size: NA; CDR3 protein: CASSLGLAGGQNIQYF; CDR3 DNA: TGTGCCAGCAGCTTGGGCCTAGCGGGAGGGCAGAACATTCAGTACTTC
V gene: TRBV6-6; D gene: NA; CDR3 length: 16; J gene: TRBJ2-2; clone size: NA; CDR3 protein: CASSYSAGERAGELFF; CDR3 DNA: TGTGCCAGCAGTTACTCGGCCGGGGAAAGGGCCGGGGAGCTGTTTTTT
V gene: TRBV5-6; D gene: NA; CDR3 length: 19; J gene: TRBJ2-1; clone size: NA; CDR3 protein: CASSLEFHLSGSSYNEQFF; CDR3 DNA: TGTGCCAGCAGCTTGGAATTCCACCTTAGCGGTAGCTCCTACAATGAGCAGTTCTTC
V gene: TRBV21-1; D gene: NA; CDR3 length: 12; J gene: TRBJ2-3; clone size: NA; CDR3 protein: CARYLCTDTQYF; CDR3 DNA: NA
V gene: TRBV4-1; D gene: NA; CDR3 length: 15; J gene: TRBJ2-7; clone size: few; CDR3 protein: CASSQVQGLSYEQYF; CDR3 DNA: TGCGCCAGCAGCCAAGTACAGGGTTTATCCTACGAGCAGTACTTC
V gene: TRBV27; D gene: TRBD2; CDR3 length: 15; J gene: TRBJ2-4; clone size: NA; CDR3 protein: CASSLLSGGSSIQYF; CDR3 DNA: TGTGCCAGCAGTTTATTATCCGGCGGGAGCTCCATTCAGTACTTC
V gene: TRBV11-2; D gene: NA; CDR3 length: 11; J gene: TRBJ2-1; clone size: NA; CDR3 protein: CASGSNNEQFF; CDR3 DNA: TGTGCCAGCGGGTCTAACAATGAGCAGTTCTTC
V gene: TRBV5-8; D gene: TRBD2; CDR3 length: 16; J gene: TRBJ2-5; clone size: NA; CDR3 protein: CASSLNGAGREETQYF; CDR3 DNA: TGTGCCAGCAGCTTGAATGGCGCGGGGCGGGAGGAGACCCAGTACTTC
V gene: TRBV19; D gene: NA; CDR3 length: 14; J gene: TRBJ2-3; clone size: medium-sized; CDR3 protein: CASSIQGGTDTQYF; CDR3 DNA: TGTGCCAGTAGTATCCAGGGGGGAACAGATACGCAGTATTTT
V gene: TRBV7-9; D gene: TRBD1; CDR3 length: 16; J gene: TRBJ1-1; clone size: NA; CDR3 protein: CASSLVDRVLGTEAFF; CDR3 DNA: TGTGCCAGCAGCTTAGTCGACAGGGTTTTAGGTACTGAAGCTTTCTTT
V gene: TRBV6-1; D gene: NA; CDR3 length: 12; J gene: TRBJ2-3; clone size: NA; CDR3 protein: CASSEWQDTQYF; CDR3 DNA: TGTGCCAGCAGTGAATGGCAAGATACGCAGTATTTT
V gene: TRBV7-9; D gene: NA; CDR3 length: 13; J gene: TRBJ1-2; clone size: medium-sized; CDR3 protein: CASSSTGGYGYTF; CDR3 DNA: TGTGCCAGCAGCTCCACGGGGGGATATGGCTACACCTTC
V gene: TRBV7-2; D gene: TRBD1; CDR3 length: 16; J gene: TRBJ2-2; clone size: once; CDR3 protein: CASSSPGTGGVGELFF; CDR3 DNA: TGTGCCAGCAGTTCCCCCGGGACAGGGGGTGTCGGGGAGCTGTTTTTT
V gene: TRBV6-5; D gene: NA; CDR3 length: 16; J gene: TRBJ1-5; clone size: few; CDR3 protein: CASSYSRVTSNQPQHF; CDR3 DNA: TGTGCCAGCAGTTACTCCAGGGTCACGAGCAATCAGCCCCAGCATTTT
V gene: TRBV7-3; D gene: NA; CDR3 length: 19; J gene: TRBJ2-2; clone size: NA; CDR3 protein: CASSLLGGALSSYTGELFF; CDR3 DNA: TGTGCCAGCAGCTTACTGGGGGGCGCCCTTTCTTCATACACCGGGGAGCTGTTTTTT